These 14 T cell receptor beta chains share one sample of origin, sequenced in a study of radiation and T cells in renal cell carcinoma. As for time point: baseline pretreatment blood. This sample's treatment: 15 Gy SBRT to primary tumor, nephrectomy 4 weeks later. The table came from immunoSEQ multiplex PCR; TCRdb's copy has only in-frame clones and leaves some out. The table shows approximately 140,000 clones, with 83% occurring only once. Sequencing used blood, obtained from a patient whose treatment included radiotherapy and nephrectomy. These receptors were collected from a woman aged 45-60 years with renal cell carcinoma.

This clone was seen more than once but under ten times. This chain connects TRBV7-2 to TRBJ2-5; D is unresolved. Trimming shortened V by 4 bases and J by 5 bases, and 11 bases separated the two germline ends. Germline V gives CDR1 SGHTA, CDR2 FQGNSA. The CDR3 sequence is 13 residues long. The CDR3 DNA is TGTGCCAGCAGCTCCGTTACCTTGGAGACCCAGTACTTC. Amino acid sequence: CASSSVTLETQYF.

The chain links TRBV6-5 to TRBJ2-7; TRBD2 matches 9 bases. The V and J ends lost 5 bases and 2 bases, in that order; junction bases with no gene match: 4. Germline V gene data show CDR1 as MNHEY and CDR2 as SVGAGI. The CDR3 is 14 amino acids. The CDR3: CASSRSGGPYEQYF. The CDR3 DNA is TGTGCCAGCAGTCGTAGCGGGGGCCCCTACGAGCAGTACTTC.

The gene calls are TRBV15 and TRBJ1-4; the match to TRBD1 covers 8 bases. Trimming cost V 4 bases and J 8 bases; bases outside gene matches: 9. Per germline, CDR1 LNHNV and CDR2 YYDKDF (reference sequence). The CDR3 has 15 amino acids. CDR3 coding DNA: TGTGCCACCAGCACCTCAGGACAGGGCCAGGAAAAACTGTTTTTT. Translation: CATSTSGQGQEKLFF.

This sequence joins TRBV6-4 and TRBJ1-1; 7 bases match TRBD1. The J segment lost 1 base and the V segment lost 0 bases, leaving 5 bases of the junction unmatched. The CDR3 is 16 amino acids. Germline values: CDR1 MRHNA, CDR2 SNTAGT. The CDR3 DNA sequence: TGTGCCAGCAGTGACTCACGGGACAGAAAGAACACTGAAGCTTTCTTT. It encodes CASSDSRDRKNTEAFF.

CDR3 sequence reads: CASTKLAEETQYF. For the CDR3, the DNA is TGTGCCAGCACTAAACTAGCGGAAGAGACCCAGTACTTC. The chain carries TRBV6-6 and TRBJ2-5; 8 bases are shared with TRBD2. The CDR3 extends over 13 amino acids. Trimming cost V 7 bases and J 3 bases; bases outside gene matches: 4. Germline V gene sequence: CDR1 MNHNY, CDR2 SVGAGI (reference sequence).

This chain uses TRBV19 with TRBJ1-3; D unclear. V lost 10 bases to trimming and J lost 7 bases, with 14 bases between them. Germline lookup yields CDR1 LNHDA and CDR2 SQIVND (reference sequence). This CDR3 is 12 amino acids long. The CDR3 spells CATTGGWNTIYF. The CDR3 DNA reads TGTGCCACCACGGGTGGGTGGAACACCATATATTTT.

The chain employs TRBV6-6 and TRBJ1-2, with D maybe TRBD1 (5 bases). This CDR3 is 14 amino acids long. V lost 0 bases and J 4 bases, leaving 9 bases between the germline ends. Per germline, CDR1 MNHNY and CDR2 SVGAGI (reference sequence). The CDR3 bases are TGTGCCAGCAGTTACTCACGGGGACCCTATGGCTACACCTTC. Its translation: CASSYSRGPYGYTF.

The rearrangement joins TRBV5-1 to TRBJ1-4; D is possibly TRBD1 (5 bases). Germline CDR1 is SGHRS and CDR2 is YFSETQ. V was shortened by 5 bases and J by 8 bases, with 13 bases between the two germline ends. CDR3 length: 13 amino acids. As DNA, the CDR3 is TGCGCCAGCAGTGAGGGGCCCAGCGAAAAACTGTTTTTT. This gives the protein CASSEGPSEKLFF.

The V and J genes are TRBV7-2 and TRBJ2-5; D not resolved. The CDR3 sequence is 13 residues long. V lost 5 bases, J lost 0 bases, and 7 bases lay in between. The germline V gene has CDR1 SGHTA and CDR2 FQGNSA. The DNA of the CDR3 is TGTGCCAGCAGCCCATCCTACCAAGAGACCCAGTACTTC. It encodes CASSPSYQETQYF.

This sequence joins TRBV14 and TRBJ2-4, with D maybe TRBD1 (6 bases). The CDR3 is 15 amino acids. V was trimmed by 2 bases and J by 7 bases, leaving 15 bases between them. Germline assignment: CDR1 SGHDN and CDR2 FVKESK. The CDR3: CASSQTQGIGNIQYF. DNA of the CDR3: TGTGCCAGCAGCCAAACACAGGGTATAGGGAACATTCAGTACTTC.

This chain joins TRBV10-3 and TRBJ2-7; D is perhaps TRBD1 (6 bases). Germline assignment: CDR1 ENHRY and CDR2 SYGVKD. Trimming stripped 5 bases from V and 1 base from J, with 12 bases between. CDR3 size: 14 residues. CDR3 residues: CAISPDRQSYEQYF. CDR3 DNA sequence: TGTGCCATCAGTCCCGACAGGCAGTCCTACGAGCAGTACTTC.

The rearrangement uses TRBV5-4 and TRBJ2-7, with 10 bases identical to TRBD1. The CDR3 extends over 14 amino acids. J gave up 5 bases and V 4 bases, and 6 bases lay outside the gene matches. CDR1 SGHNT and CDR2 YYREEE come from the germline V gene (reference sequence). The CDR3: CASSERDRGHEQYF. As DNA, the CDR3 is TGTGCCAGCAGCGAAAGGGACAGGGGCCACGAGCAGTACTTC.

The chain joins TRBV7-2 to TRBJ2-3; D unclear. CDR1 and CDR2 (germline): SGHTA, FQGNSA. The CDR3 totals 14 residues. Trimming stripped 1 base from V and 0 bases from J, with 5 bases between. Written as DNA, the CDR3 is TGTGCCAGCAGCTTAGGTCCTAGCACAGATACGCAGTATTTT. It codes for CASSLGPSTDTQYF. Full variable domain (remainder filled in from reference TRBV7-2 and TRBJ2-3): GAGVSQSPSNKVTEKGKDVELRCDPISGHTALYWYRQSLGQGLEFLIYFQGNSAPDKSGLPSDRFSAERTGGSVSTLTIQRTQQEDSAVYLCASSLGPSTDTQYFGPGTRLTVL.

The chain is built from TRBV9 and TRBJ1-2; D may be TRBD1 (6 bases). There are 14 residues in the CDR3. Germline lookup yields CDR1 SGDLS and CDR2 YYNGEE. V gave up 0 bases and J gave up 8 bases, with 14 bases separating them. CDR3 nucleotide sequence: TGTGCCAGCAGCGTAGGTTGGGAGGGGGAAGGCTACACCTTC. The encoded protein is CASSVGWEGEGYTF.